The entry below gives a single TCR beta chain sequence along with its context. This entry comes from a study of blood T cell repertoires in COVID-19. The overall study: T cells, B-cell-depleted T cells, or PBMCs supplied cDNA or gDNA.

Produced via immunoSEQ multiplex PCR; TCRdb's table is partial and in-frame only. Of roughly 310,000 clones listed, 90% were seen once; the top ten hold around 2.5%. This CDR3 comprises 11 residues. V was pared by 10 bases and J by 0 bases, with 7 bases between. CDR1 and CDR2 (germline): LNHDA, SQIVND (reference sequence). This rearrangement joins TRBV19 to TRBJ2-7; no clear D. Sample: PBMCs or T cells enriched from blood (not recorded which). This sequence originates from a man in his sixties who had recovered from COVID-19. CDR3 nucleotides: TGTGCCACCTCCTTCTCCTACGAGCAGTACTTC. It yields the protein CATSFSYEQYF. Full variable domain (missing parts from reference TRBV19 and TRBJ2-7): DGGITQSPKYLFRKEGQNVTLSCEQNLNHDAMYWYRQDPGQGLRLIYYSQIVNDFQKGDIAEGYSVSREKKESFPLTVTSAQKNPTAFYLCATSFSYEQYFGPGTRLTVT.